In terms of frequency, the clone carrying this T cell receptor (beta chain) is medium-sized (0.01 to 0.1%). No antigen is known for it. UMI-tagged TRB cDNA libraries were built via 5' RACE. For each CDR3 protein, TCRdb gives one entry from its re-call of the 5' RACE reads, without DNA. Here the sample table reports over 5,000 distinct CDR3 sequences. The CDR3 is 14 residues long. The sample belongs to a study of CXCR3-negative and CXCR3-positive naive CD8 T cells. Study-wide findings and caveats: Comparably high diversity was seen in both naive subsets, and much lower diversity in memory CD8+ cells. Higher TRB CDR3 hydrophobicity marked CXCR3-positive naive cells relative to CXCR3-negative naive cells.

With around 310,000 cells each, the CD8+ T cell subsets were individually sorted in triplicate. Naive CD8+ T cells carried a CD45RO-CCR7+CD27+CD95- phenotype. The sequenced material came from naive CXCR3+ CD8+ T cells from blood. Noted subset: CD45RO-CCR7+CD27+CD95- naive CD8+ T cells expressing CXCR3 (TNR3+). The clonotype comes from a human donor in good health. Some clones in this sample may be carry-over from other donors' samples. J is TRBJ2-7 and V is TRBV12-3 or TRBV12-4; TCRdb lists TRBD1, though no DNA is available to test this call. The CDR3 protein is CASSLRDRVYEQYF.